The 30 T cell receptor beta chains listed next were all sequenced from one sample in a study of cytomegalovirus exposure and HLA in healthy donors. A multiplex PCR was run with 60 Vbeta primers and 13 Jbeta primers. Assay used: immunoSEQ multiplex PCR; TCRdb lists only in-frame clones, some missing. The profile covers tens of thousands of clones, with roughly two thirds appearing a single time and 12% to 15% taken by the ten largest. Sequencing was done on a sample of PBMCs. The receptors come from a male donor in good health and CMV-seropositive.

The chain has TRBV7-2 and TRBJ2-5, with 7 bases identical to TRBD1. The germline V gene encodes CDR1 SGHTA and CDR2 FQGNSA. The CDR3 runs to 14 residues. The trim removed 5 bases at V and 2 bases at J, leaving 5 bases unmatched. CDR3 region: CASSPPGQQETQYF. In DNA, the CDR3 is TGTGCCAGCAGCCCGCCGGGACAGCAAGAGACCCAGTACTTC.

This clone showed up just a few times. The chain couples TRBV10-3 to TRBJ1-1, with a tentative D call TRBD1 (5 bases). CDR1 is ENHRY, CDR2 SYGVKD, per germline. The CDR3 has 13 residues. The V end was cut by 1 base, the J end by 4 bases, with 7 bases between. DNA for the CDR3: TGTGCCATCAGTGAGTTCGGGGGCACTGAAGCTTTCTTT. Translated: CAISEFGGTEAFF.

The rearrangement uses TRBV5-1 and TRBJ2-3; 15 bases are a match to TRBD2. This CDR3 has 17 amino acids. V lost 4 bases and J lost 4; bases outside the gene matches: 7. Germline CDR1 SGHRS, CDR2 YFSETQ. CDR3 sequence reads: CASSPGLAGGPPDTQYF. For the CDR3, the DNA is TGCGCCAGCAGCCCAGGACTAGCGGGAGGGCCCCCAGATACGCAGTATTTT.

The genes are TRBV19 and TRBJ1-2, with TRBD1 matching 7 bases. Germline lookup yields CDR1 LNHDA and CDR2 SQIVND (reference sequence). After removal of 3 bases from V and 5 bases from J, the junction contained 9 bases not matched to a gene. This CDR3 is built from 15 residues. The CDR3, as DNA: TGTGCCAGTAGTATCCAGGCGGGACAGAGGTATGGCTACACCTTC. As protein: CASSIQAGQRYGYTF.

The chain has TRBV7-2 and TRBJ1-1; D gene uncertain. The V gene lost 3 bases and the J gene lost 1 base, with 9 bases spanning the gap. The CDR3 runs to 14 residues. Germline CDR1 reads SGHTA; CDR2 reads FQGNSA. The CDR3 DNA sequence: TGTGCCAGCAGCTTCTCGGGTTCGAACACTGAAGCTTTCTTT. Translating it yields CASSFSGSNTEAFF. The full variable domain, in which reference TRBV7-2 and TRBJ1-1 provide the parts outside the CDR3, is GAGVSQSPSNKVTEKGKDVELRCDPISGHTALYWYRQSLGQGLEFLIYFQGNSAPDKSGLPSDRFSAERTGGSVSTLTIQRTQQEDSAVYLCASSFSGSNTEAFFGQGTRLTVV.

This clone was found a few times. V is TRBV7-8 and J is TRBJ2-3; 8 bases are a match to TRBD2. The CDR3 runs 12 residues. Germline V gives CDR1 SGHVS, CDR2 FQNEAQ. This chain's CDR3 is CASGRGADTQYF. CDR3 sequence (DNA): TGTGCTTCCGGGAGGGGAGCAGATACGCAGTATTTT.

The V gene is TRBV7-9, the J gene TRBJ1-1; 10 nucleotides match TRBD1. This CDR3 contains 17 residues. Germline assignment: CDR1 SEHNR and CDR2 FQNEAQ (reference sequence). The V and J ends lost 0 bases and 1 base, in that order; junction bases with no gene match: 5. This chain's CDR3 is CASSLAPGQGRNTEAFF. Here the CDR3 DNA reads TGTGCCAGCAGCTTAGCCCCGGGACAGGGGCGGAACACTGAAGCTTTCTTT.

CDR3 region: CSALLVEQYF. As DNA, the CDR3 is TGCAGTGCTCTACTAGTCGAGCAGTACTTC. The V and J genes are TRBV20-1 and TRBJ2-7, with D possibly TRBD2 on 5 matching bases. This CDR3 comprises 10 residues. Trimming shortened V by 5 bases and J by 6 bases, and 8 bases separated the two germline ends. Germline assignment: CDR1 DFQATT and CDR2 SNEGSKA (reference sequence).

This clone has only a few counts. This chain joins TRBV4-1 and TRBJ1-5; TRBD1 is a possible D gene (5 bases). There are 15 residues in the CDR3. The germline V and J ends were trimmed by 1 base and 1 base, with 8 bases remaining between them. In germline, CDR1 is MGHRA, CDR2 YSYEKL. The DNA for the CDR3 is TGCGCCAGCAGCCAAGTGCGGGACAGCAATCAGCCCCAGCATTTT. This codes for CASSQVRDSNQPQHF.

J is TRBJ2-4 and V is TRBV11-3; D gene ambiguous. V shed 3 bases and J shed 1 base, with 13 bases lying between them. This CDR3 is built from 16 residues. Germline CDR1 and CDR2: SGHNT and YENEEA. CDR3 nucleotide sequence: TGTGCCAGCAGCTTCGGAACGGGTTCGGCCAAAAACATTCAGTACTTC. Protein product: CASSFGTGSAKNIQYF.

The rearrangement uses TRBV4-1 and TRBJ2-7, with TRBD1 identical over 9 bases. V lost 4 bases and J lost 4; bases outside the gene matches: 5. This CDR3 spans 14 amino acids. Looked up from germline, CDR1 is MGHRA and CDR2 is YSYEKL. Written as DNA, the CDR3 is TGCGCCAGCAGCCCGACAGGGGGGGGTTACGAGCAGTACTTC. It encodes CASSPTGGGYEQYF.

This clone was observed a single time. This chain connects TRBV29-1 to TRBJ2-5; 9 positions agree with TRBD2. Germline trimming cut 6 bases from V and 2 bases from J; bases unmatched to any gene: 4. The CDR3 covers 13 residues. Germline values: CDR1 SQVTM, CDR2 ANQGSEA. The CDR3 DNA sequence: TGCAGCGTAGCTAGCGGGGTTCAAGAGACCCAGTACTTC. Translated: CSVASGVQETQYF.

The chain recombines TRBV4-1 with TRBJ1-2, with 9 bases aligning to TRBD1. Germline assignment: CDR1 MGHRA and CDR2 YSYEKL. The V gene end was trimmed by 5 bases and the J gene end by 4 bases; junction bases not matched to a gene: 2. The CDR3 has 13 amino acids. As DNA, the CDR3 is TGCGCCAGCAGCAGGGACAGGGTCTATGGCTACACCTTC. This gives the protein CASSRDRVYGYTF.

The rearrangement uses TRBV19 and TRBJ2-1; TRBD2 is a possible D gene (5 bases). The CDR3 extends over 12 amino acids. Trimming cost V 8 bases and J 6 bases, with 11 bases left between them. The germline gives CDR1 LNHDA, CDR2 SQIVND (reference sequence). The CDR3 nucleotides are TGTGCCAGTGGAGGAAAGGGCAATGAGCAGTTCTTC. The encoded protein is CASGGKGNEQFF.

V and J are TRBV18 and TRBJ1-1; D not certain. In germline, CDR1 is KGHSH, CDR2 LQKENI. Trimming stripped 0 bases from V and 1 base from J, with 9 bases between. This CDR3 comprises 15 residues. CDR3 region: CASSPPATRNTEAFF. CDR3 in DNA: TGTGCCAGCTCACCACCGGCGACACGGAACACTGAAGCTTTCTTT.

The CDR3 is CASSWSGGTEAFF. CDR3 sequence (DNA): TGTGCCAGCAGTTGGTCGGGTGGCACTGAAGCTTTCTTT. This chain joins TRBV6-5 and TRBJ1-1, with D hard to call. V was shortened by 4 bases and J by 4 bases, with 10 bases between the two germline ends. The CDR3 is 13 amino acids. Germline assignment: CDR1 MNHEY and CDR2 SVGAGI.

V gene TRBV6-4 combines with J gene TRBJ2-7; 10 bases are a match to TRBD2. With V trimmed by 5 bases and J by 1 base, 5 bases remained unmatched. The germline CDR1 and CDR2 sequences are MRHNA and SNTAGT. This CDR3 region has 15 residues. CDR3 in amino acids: CASSYSSGGSYEQYF. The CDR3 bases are TGTGCCAGCAGTTATTCTAGCGGGGGATCCTACGAGCAGTACTTC.

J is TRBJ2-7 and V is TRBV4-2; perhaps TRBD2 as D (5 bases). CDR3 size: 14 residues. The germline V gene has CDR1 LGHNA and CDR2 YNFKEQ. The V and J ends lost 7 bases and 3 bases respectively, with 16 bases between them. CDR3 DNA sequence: TGTGCCAGCAAACAAGCGGCAGCCTACTACGAGCAGTACTTC. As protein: CASKQAAAYYEQYF.

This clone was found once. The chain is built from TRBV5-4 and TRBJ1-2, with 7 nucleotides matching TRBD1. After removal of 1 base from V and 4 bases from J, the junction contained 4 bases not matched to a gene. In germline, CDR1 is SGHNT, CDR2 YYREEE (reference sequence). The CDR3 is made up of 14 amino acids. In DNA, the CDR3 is TGTGCCAGCAGCTTGTCAGGGGGTGGCTATGGCTACACCTTC. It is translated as CASSLSGGGYGYTF. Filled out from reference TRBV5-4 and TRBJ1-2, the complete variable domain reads ETGVTQSPTHLIKTRGQQVTLRCSSQSGHNTVSWYQQALGQGPQFIFQYYREEENGRGNFPPRFSGLQFPNYSSELNVNALELDDSALYLCASSLSGGGYGYTFGSGTRLTVV.

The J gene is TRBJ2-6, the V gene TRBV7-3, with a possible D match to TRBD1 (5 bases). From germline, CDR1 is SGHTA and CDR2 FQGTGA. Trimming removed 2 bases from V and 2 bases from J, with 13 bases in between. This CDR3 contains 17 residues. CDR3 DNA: TGTGCCAGCAGCTTACAGGGTCTAGGGCCTGGGGCCAACGTCCTGACTTTC. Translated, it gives CASSLQGLGPGANVLTF. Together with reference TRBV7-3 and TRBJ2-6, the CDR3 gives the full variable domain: GAGVSQTPSNKVTEKGKYVELRCDPISGHTALYWYRQSLGQGPEFLIYFQGTGAADDSGLPNDRFFAVRPEGSVSTLKIQRTERGDSAVYLCASSLQGLGPGANVLTFGAGSRLTVL.

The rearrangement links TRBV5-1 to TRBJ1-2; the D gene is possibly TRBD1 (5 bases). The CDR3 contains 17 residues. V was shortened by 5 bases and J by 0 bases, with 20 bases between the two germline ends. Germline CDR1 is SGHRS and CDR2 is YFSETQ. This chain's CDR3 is CASRKPTLDTPNYGYTF. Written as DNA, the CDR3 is TGCGCCAGCAGGAAACCCACGTTGGACACCCCTAACTATGGCTACACCTTC.

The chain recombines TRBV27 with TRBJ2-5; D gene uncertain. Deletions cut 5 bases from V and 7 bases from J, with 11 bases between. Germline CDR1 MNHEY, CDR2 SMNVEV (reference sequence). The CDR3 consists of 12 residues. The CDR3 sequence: CASSPQAGTQYF. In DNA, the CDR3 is TGTGCCAGCAGTCCCCAGGCAGGGACCCAGTACTTC.

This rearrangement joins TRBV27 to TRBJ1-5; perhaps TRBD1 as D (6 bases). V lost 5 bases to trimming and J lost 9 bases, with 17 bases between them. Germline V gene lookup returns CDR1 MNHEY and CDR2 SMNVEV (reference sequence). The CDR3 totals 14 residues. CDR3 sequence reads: CASSRGGGEWPQHF. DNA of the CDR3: TGTGCCAGCAGTCGGGGAGGGGGGGAGTGGCCCCAGCATTTT.

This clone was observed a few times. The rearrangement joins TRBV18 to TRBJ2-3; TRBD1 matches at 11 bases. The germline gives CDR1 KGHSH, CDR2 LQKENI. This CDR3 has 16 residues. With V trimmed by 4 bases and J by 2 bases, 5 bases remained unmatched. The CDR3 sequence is CASSLRTGGVTDTQYF. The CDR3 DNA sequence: TGTGCCAGCTCACTACGGACAGGGGGCGTCACAGATACGCAGTATTTT.

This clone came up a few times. CDR3 sequence reads: CASSLGLAGTETQYF. In nucleotides, the CDR3 is TGTGCCAGCAGTTTGGGACTAGCGGGTACTGAGACCCAGTACTTC. V is TRBV6-5 and J is TRBJ2-5; 12 bases match TRBD2. With 4 bases clipped from V and 5 bases from J, the junction kept 5 bases outside the gene matches. This CDR3 has 15 residues. The V gene's germline CDR1 is MNHEY and CDR2 SVGAGI.

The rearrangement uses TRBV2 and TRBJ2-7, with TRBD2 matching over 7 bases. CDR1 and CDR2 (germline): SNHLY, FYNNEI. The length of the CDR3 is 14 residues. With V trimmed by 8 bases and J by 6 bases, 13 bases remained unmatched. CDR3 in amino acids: CASSEGRDWGEQYF. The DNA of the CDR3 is TGTGCCAGCTCCGAGGGGAGGGATTGGGGCGAGCAGTACTTC.

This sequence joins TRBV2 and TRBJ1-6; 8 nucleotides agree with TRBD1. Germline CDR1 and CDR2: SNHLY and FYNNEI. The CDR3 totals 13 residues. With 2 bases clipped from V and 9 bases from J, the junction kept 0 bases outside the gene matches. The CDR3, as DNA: TGTGCCAGCAGTGAACAGGGGGCTTCACCCCTCCACTTT. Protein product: CASSEQGASPLHF.

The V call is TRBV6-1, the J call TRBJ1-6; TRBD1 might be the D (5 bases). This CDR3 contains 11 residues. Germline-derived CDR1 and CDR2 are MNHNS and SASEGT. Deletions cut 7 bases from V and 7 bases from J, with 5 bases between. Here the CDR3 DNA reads TGTGCCAGCAAGGGGAATTCACCCCTCCACTTT. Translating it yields CASKGNSPLHF.

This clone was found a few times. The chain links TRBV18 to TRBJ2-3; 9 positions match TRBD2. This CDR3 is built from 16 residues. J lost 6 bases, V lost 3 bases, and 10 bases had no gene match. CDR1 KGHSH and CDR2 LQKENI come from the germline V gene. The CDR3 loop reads CASSPLAGGHVDTQYF. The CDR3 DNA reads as TGTGCCAGCTCACCGTTGGCGGGGGGGCATGTGGATACGCAGTATTTT.

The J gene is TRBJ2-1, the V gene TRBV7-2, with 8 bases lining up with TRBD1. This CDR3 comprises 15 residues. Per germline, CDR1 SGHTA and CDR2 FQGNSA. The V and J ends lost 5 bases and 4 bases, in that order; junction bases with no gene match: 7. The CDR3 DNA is TGTGCCAGCAGCCCGGACAGGGCTTCTTACAATGAGCAGTTCTTC. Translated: CASSPDRASYNEQFF.